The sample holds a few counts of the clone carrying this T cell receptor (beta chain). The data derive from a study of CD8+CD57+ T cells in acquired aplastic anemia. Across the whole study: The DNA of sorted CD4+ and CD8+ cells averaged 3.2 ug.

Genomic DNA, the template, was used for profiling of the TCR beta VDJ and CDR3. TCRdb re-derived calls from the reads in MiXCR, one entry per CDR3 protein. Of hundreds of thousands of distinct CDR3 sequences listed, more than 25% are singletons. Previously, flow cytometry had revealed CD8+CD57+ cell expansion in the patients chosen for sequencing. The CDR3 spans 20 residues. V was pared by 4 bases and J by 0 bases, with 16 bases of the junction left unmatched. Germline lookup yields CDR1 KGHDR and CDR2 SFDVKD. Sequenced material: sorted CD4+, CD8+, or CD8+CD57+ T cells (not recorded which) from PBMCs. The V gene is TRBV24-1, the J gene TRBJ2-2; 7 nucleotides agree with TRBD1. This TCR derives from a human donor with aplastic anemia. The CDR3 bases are TGTGCCACCAGTGACCCCCCGGGACAGAAACATTCCGCGAACACCGGGGAGCTGTTTTTT. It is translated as CATSDPPGQKHSANTGELFF.